Listed below are T cell receptor beta chains from one sample, sequenced in a study of identical twins. MiXCR, run by TCRdb on the 5' RACE reads, gives a single entry per CDR3 protein. Among some 500,000 distinct CDR3 sequences, around 20% were seen once, and the ten largest hold around 1%. These data also formed part of another study, on T cells expressing NK-cell markers.

The sample was CD4+ T cells sorted from blood. These receptors were collected from a woman younger than 30 in good health. CDR3s include the opening cysteine and the closing phenylalanine or tryptophan. The D gene is left open where the match is weak. Expanded clones are given a class, and other clones once, few, many or no size at all.

D	V	size	J	CDR3	DNA
.	TRBV27	few	TRBJ1-6	CASSSQGSNSPLHF	TGTGCCAGCAGTTCTCAGGGGAGCAATTCACCCCTCCACTTT
TRBD1	TRBV11-2	few	TRBJ2-2	CASSLVVWDRGNAGELFF	TGTGCCAGCAGCTTAGTTGTTTGGGACAGGGGAAATGCCGGGGAGCTGTTTTTT
.	TRBV29-1	.	TRBJ1-4	CSALHVNEKLFF	TGCAGCGCCTTACATGTTAATGAAAAACTGTTTTTT
.	TRBV12-3/TRBV12-4	.	TRBJ2-1	CASNPDPPGTNEQFF	TGTGCCAGCAACCCCGACCCGCCGGGGACGAATGAGCAGTTCTTC
TRBD1	TRBV20-1	few	TRBJ1-3	CSARGMDRAGNTIYF	TGCAGTGCTAGAGGGATGGACAGGGCTGGAAACACCATATATTTT
TRBD2	TRBV20-1	.	TRBJ2-3	CSAQLAGNTDTQYF	TGCAGTGCTCAACTAGCGGGGAACACAGATACGCAGTATTTT
.	TRBV9	.	TRBJ1-3	CASSVDPANTIYF	TGTGCCAGCAGCGTAGACCCCGCGAACACCATATATTTT
.	TRBV12-3/TRBV12-4	.	TRBJ2-2	CASSFRTVNTGELFF	TGTGCCAGCAGTTTCAGGACAGTGAACACCGGGGAGCTGTTTTTT
.	TRBV6-5	.	TRBJ1-2	CASSYSNGFYGYTF	TGTGCCAGCAGTTACTCTAACGGATTCTATGGCTACACCTTC
.	TRBV3-1	.	TRBJ2-7	CASSQEAGGSYEQYF	TGTGCCAGCAGCCAAGAGGCAGGGGGGAGCTACGAGCAGTACTTC
.	TRBV20-1	few	TRBJ1-1	CSAEQGGTEAFF	TGCAGTGCTGAGCAGGGCGGCACTGAAGCTTTCTTT
TRBD1	TRBV12-3/TRBV12-4	few	TRBJ2-1	CASSRTGEVEQFF	TGTGCCAGCAGTCGGACAGGGGAGGTTGAGCAGTTCTTC
.	TRBV20-1	.	TRBJ1-2	CSARGRYGYTF	TGCAGTGCTAGAGGCCGCTATGGCTACACCTTC
.	TRBV20-1	.	TRBJ2-3	CSAPVGATGDTQYF	TGCAGTGCCCCCGTTGGGGCTACCGGAGATACGCAGTATTTT
.	TRBV5-5	few	TRBJ1-6	CASSSGPGRNSPLHF	TGTGCCAGCAGCTCCGGACCTGGAAGGAATTCACCCCTCCACTTT
.	TRBV7-2	few	TRBJ2-2	CASSPTSDRLYTGELFF	TGTGCCAGCAGCCCGACGTCGGACAGATTATACACCGGGGAGCTGTTTTTT
.	TRBV10-3	few	TRBJ2-4	CAISENLSRGDIQYF	TGTGCCATCAGTGAGAACCTGTCCAGGGGGGACATTCAGTACTTC
.	TRBV11-1	.	TRBJ2-1	CASSLRDTPFF	TGTGCCAGCAGCTTACGGGACACCCCGTTCTTC
TRBD2	TRBV20-1	few	TRBJ2-7	CSALRRGTSGREQYF	TGCAGTGCCCTCCGGCGGGGGACTAGCGGGAGGGAGCAGTACTTC
TRBD2	TRBV3-1	few	TRBJ2-7	CASTSRSGGVNEQYF	TGTGCCAGCACCTCGAGGAGCGGGGGGGTCAACGAGCAGTACTTC
.	TRBV5-6	few	TRBJ2-7	CASGQGNSYEQYF	TGTGCCAGCGGGCAGGGGAACTCCTACGAGCAGTACTTC
TRBD1	TRBV20-1	.	TRBJ2-5	CSASTRGQETQYF	TGCAGTGCTAGTACCAGGGGGCAAGAGACCCAGTACTTC
TRBD2	TRBV6-5	few	TRBJ2-3	CASSYSPAGGRTDTQYF	TGTGCCAGCAGTTACTCACCAGCGGGAGGTCGCACAGATACGCAGTATTTT
.	TRBV5-1	.	TRBJ2-5	CASTDDQETQYF	TGCGCTAGTACCGATGACCAAGAGACCCAGTACTTC
TRBD2	TRBV10-3	.	TRBJ2-1	CAISGAGEGYEQFF	TGTGCCATCAGTGGAGCGGGAGAGGGTTATGAGCAGTTCTTC
.	TRBV5-1	few	TRBJ1-5	CASRGDWEGNQPQHF	TGCGCCAGCAGGGGGGACTGGGAGGGCAATCAGCCCCAGCATTTT
TRBD2	TRBV20-1	.	TRBJ2-5	CSARYSGRRETQYF	TGCAGTGCTCGCTATAGCGGGAGAAGAGAGACCCAGTACTTC
.	TRBV12-3/TRBV12-4	few	TRBJ2-3	CASRGPGADTQYF	TGTGCCAGCAGGGGACCGGGGGCAGATACGCAGTATTTT
.	TRBV7-2	few	TRBJ2-6	CASSFGLSSGANVLTF	TGTGCCAGCAGCTTCGGTCTCTCCTCTGGGGCCAACGTCCTGACTTTC
.	TRBV6-1	few	TRBJ2-3	CASSEVHTQYF	TGTGCCAGCAGTGAAGTTCATACGCAGTATTTT
.	TRBV7-7	.	TRBJ2-1	CASSLQLGSYNEQFF	TGTGCTAGCAGCTTACAACTAGGATCCTACAATGAGCAGTTCTTC
.	TRBV5-1	many	TRBJ1-1	CASSKETRNTEAFF	TGCGCCAGCAGCAAAGAGACGCGGAACACTGAAGCTTTCTTT
.	TRBV12-3/TRBV12-4	.	TRBJ1-2	CASSFIQGGGYTF	TGTGCCAGCAGTTTCATTCAGGGCGGAGGCTACACCTTC
.	TRBV6-2/TRBV6-3	few	TRBJ2-7	CASSRGFTYEQYF	TGTGCCAGCAGTAGGGGGTTCACCTACGAGCAGTACTTC
.	TRBV5-1	.	TRBJ2-5	CASSLVRGLQETQYF	TGCGCCAGCAGCTTGGTTAGGGGACTCCAAGAGACCCAGTACTTC
TRBD1	TRBV12-3/TRBV12-4	once	TRBJ2-7	CASSPMGTGIYEQYF	TGTGCCAGCAGCCCCATGGGGACAGGGATCTACGAGCAGTACTTC
TRBD1	TRBV15	.	TRBJ1-1	CATSREPHDRVEAFF	TGTGCCACCAGCAGAGAACCCCACGACAGGGTTGAAGCTTTCTTT
TRBD1	TRBV15	.	TRBJ1-6	CATSRTGSGPVSPLHF	TGTGCCACCAGTAGGACAGGGAGTGGGCCCGTTTCACCCCTCCACTTT
.	TRBV5-1	few	TRBJ2-2	CASSLEGRTGELFF	TGCGCCAGCAGTCTGGAGGGGAGGACCGGGGAGCTGTTTTTT
TRBD2	TRBV29-1	few	TRBJ2-1	CSVEDRREALSYNEQFF	TGCAGCGTTGAAGATAGGCGGGAGGCCTTATCCTACAATGAGCAGTTCTTC
TRBD2	TRBV20-1	.	TRBJ2-7	CSASSGALYEQYF	TGCAGTGCCTCGAGCGGGGCGCTTTACGAGCAGTACTTC
TRBD1	TRBV7-9	.	TRBJ2-7	CASSPQGAGAYEQYF	TGTGCCAGCAGCCCACAGGGGGCGGGGGCTTACGAGCAGTACTTC
.	TRBV5-1	.	TRBJ1-5	CASSLFGNQPQHF	TGCGCCAGCAGCTTGTTTGGCAATCAGCCCCAGCATTTT
TRBD2	TRBV11-2	few	TRBJ2-3	CASSLDLRAGGLPQYF	TGTGCCAGCAGCTTAGATCTCAGGGCGGGGGGGCTTCCGCAGTATTTT
.	TRBV6-1	few	TRBJ2-5	CARKGSWPLQETQYF	TGTGCCAGGAAAGGGAGTTGGCCGCTACAAGAGACCCAGTACTTC
.	TRBV20-1	few	TRBJ2-1	CSALRGAQAYNEQFF	TGCAGTGCCCTTAGGGGGGCCCAGGCCTACAATGAGCAGTTCTTC
.	TRBV7-2	.	TRBJ2-1	CASSLELQGRRPRFF	TGTGCCAGCAGCTTAGAGTTACAGGGGAGGCGCCCCCGTTTCTTC
.	TRBV20-1	.	TRBJ1-2	CSAREASNYGYTF	TGCAGTGCTAGAGAGGCCTCTAACTATGGCTACACCTTC
TRBD2	TRBV20-1	few	TRBJ2-7	CSASAGGPHVYEQYF	TGCAGTGCGTCGGCGGGAGGGCCACACGTCTACGAGCAGTACTTC
.	TRBV20-1	.	TRBJ2-7	CSAPGVNSYEQYF	TGCAGTGCCCCAGGGGTTAATTCCTACGAGCAGTACTTC
TRBD1	TRBV5-1	.	TRBJ1-6	CASRRGQPSYNSPLHF	TGCGCCAGCAGGAGGGGACAGCCCTCCTATAATTCACCCCTCCACTTT
.	TRBV14	.	TRBJ2-2	CASSQWTVTYTGELFF	TGTGCCAGCAGCCAGTGGACGGTTACTTACACCGGGGAGCTGTTTTTT
.	TRBV15	few	TRBJ1-1	CATSGFDEAFF	TGTGCCACCTCAGGGTTTGATGAAGCTTTCTTT
.	TRBV6-1	.	TRBJ2-3	CASGRVLADTQYF	TGTGCCAGCGGTCGGGTTCTCGCAGATACGCAGTATTTT
TRBD1	TRBV7-2	few	TRBJ2-1	CASSPTGTYNEQFF	TGTGCCAGCTCACCGACAGGGACATACAATGAGCAGTTCTTC
.	TRBV5-1	.	TRBJ2-5	CASSRQTGIETQYF	TGCGCCAGCAGCCGTCAAACAGGGATCGAGACCCAGTACTTC